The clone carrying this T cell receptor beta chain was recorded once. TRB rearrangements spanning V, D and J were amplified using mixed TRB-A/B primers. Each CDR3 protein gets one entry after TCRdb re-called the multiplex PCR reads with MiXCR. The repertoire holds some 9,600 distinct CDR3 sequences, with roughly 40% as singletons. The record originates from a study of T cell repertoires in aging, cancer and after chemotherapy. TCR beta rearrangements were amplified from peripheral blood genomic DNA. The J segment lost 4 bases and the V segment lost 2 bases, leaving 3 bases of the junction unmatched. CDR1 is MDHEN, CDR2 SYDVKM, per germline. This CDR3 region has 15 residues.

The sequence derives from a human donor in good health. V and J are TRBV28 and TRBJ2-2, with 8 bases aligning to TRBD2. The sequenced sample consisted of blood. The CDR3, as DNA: TGTGCCAGCAGTTTACCGGGGGGGGGCACCGGGGAGCTGTTTTTT. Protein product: CASSLPGGGTGELFF.